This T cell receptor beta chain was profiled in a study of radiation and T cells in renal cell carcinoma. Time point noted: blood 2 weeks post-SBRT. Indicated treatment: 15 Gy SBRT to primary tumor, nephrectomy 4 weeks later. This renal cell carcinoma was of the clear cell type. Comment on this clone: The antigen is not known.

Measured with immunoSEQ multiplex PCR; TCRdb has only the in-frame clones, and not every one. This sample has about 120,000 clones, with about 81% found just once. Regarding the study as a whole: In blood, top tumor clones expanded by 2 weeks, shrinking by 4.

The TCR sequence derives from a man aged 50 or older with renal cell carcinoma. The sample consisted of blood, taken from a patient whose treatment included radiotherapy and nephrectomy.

CDR3 loop: CASSDSGGLNTGELFF. The CDR3 DNA sequence: TGCGCCAGCAGCGATAGCGGGGGCCTGAACACCGGGGAGCTGTTTTTT. The chain combines TRBV4-1 with TRBJ2-2; TRBD2 aligns across 9 bases. CDR1 MGHRA and CDR2 YSYEKL come from the germline V gene. The junction had 5 bases not matched to a gene; V was cut back by 5 bases and J by 1 base. This CDR3 comprises 16 residues.